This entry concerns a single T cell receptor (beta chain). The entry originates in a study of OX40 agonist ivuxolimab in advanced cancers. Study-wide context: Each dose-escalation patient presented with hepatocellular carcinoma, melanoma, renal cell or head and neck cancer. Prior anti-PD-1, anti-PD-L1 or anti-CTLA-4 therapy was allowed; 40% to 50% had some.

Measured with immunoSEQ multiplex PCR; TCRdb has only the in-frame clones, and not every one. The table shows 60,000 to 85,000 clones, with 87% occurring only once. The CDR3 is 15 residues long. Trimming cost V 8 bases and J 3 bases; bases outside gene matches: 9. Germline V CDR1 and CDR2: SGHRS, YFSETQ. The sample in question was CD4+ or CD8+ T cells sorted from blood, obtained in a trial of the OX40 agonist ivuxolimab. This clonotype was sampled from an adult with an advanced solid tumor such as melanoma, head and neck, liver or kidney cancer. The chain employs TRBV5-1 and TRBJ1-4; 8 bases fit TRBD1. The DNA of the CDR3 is TGCGCCAGTTGCCATCAGGGGGCGGCTAATGAAAAACTGTTTTTT. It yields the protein CASCHQGAANEKLFF.